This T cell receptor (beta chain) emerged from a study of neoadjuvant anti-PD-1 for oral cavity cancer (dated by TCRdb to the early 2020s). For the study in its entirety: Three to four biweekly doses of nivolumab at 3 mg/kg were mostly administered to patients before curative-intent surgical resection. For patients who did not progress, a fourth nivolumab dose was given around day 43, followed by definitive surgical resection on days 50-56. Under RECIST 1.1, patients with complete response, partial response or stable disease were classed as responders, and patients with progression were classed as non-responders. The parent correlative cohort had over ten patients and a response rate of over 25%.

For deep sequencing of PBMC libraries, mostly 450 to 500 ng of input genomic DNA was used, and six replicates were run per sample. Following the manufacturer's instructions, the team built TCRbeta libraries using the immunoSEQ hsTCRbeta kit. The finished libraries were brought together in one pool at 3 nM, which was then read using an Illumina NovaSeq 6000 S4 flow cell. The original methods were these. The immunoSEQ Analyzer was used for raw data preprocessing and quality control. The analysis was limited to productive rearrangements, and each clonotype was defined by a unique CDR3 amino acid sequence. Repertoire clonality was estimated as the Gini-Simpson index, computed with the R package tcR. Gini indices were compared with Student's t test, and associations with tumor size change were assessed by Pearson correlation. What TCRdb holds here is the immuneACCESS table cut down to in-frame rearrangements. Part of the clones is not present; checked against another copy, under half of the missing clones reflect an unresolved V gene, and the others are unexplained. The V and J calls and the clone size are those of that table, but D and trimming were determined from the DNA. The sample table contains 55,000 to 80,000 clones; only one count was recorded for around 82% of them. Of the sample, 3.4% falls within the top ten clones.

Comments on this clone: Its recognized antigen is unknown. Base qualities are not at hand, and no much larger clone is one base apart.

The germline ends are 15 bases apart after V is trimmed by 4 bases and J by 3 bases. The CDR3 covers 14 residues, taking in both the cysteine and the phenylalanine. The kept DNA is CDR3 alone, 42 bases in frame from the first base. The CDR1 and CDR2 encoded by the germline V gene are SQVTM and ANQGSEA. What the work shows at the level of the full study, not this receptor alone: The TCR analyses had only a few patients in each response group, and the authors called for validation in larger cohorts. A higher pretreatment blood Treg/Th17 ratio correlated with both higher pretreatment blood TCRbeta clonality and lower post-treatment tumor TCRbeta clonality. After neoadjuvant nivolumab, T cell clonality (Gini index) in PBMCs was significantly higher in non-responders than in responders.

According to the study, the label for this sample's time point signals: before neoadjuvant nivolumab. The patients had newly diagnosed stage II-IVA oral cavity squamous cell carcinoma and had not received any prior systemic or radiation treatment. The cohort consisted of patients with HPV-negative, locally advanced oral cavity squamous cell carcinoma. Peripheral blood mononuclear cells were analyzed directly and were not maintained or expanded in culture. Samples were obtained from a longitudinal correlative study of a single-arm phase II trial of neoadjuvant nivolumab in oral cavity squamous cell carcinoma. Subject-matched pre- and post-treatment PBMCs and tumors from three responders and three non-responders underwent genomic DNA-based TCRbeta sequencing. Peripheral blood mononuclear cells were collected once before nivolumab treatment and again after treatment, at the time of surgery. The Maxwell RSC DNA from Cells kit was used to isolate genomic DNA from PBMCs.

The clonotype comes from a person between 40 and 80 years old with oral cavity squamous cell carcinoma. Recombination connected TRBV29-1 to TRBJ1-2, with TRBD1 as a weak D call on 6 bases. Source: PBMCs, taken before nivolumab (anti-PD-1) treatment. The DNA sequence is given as TGCAGCGTTGTGGGGGCAGGGCTAGACTATGGCTACACCTTC. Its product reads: CSVVGAGLDYGYTF.